The subject of this entry is one T cell receptor (beta chain). The entry originates in a study of blood T cell repertoires in COVID-19. Study-level information: Samples of COVID-19 (acute and convalescent) were obtained from the United States, Italy and Spain.

Clones were read by immunoSEQ multiplex PCR, and TCRdb kept only the in-frame ones, dropping some. The table includes 65,000 to 80,000 clones, around nine tenths detected once. The V end was cut by 4 bases, the J end by 0 bases, with 9 bases between. The CDR3 runs 14 residues. From germline, CDR1 is ENHRY and CDR2 SYGVKD. This clonotype was obtained from a man aged 45 to 65 with active COVID-19. The specimen was peripheral blood. The V gene is TRBV10-3, the J gene TRBJ2-5, with D possibly matching TRBD1 (6 bases). The DNA for the CDR3 is TGTGCCATCAGTGGAGGGGACAACCAAGAGACCCAGTACTTC. Translation: CAISGGDNQETQYF.